The T cell receptor beta chain described here comes from a study of spatial heterogeneity in lung cancer. For the study at large: Alpha-chain sequences were consistently detected in smaller numbers than beta-chain sequences.

Carried by each TCR cDNA molecule was a unique molecular identifier. In TCRdb, the 5' RACE reads were re-called with MiXCR into one record per CDR3 protein. The sample has 95,000 to 120,000 distinct CDR3 sequences, under 14% seen once. Indicated time point: blood at routine non-recurrence follow-up after resection. Extraction of whole RNA from tumor, nontumor lung or frozen PBMC preceded unsorted sequencing. V was shortened by 4 bases and J by 7 bases, with 22 bases between the two germline ends. The CDR3 has 16 residues. Germline values: CDR1 MDHEN, CDR2 SYDVKM. This clonotype was counted between two and nine times.

The chain is built from TRBV28 and TRBJ1-2; D is unclear. The sequence came from a female donor with early-stage non-small cell lung cancer. Source: PBMCs, taken at follow-up. CDR3 in DNA: TGTGCCAGCAGTTCGGGCAGTACCCTCACTTTAGGTGGCTACACCTTC. Translating it yields CASSSGSTLTLGGYTF.